Below, 22 T cell receptor beta chains from the same sample are listed, as sequenced in a study of cytomegalovirus exposure and HLA in healthy donors. Method: immunoSEQ multiplex PCR; TCRdb's copy keeps in-frame clones and lacks some. The sample has 200,000 to 250,000 clones, approximately 86% seen once. The source material was PBMCs. Receptor source: a woman between 18 and 29 years old in good health and CMV-seronegative.

V gene TRBV19 combines with J gene TRBJ2-7; D may be TRBD2 (6 bases). Germline-derived CDR1 and CDR2 are LNHDA and SQIVND (reference sequence). The CDR3 runs to 17 residues. The V end was cut by 1 base, the J end by 4 bases, with 20 bases between. In nucleotides, the CDR3 is TGTGCCAGTAGTATAGGTGGGCAGGCCGGGACTCCTTACGAGCAGTACTTC. Protein: CASSIGGQAGTPYEQYF.

The chain uses TRBV7-8 and TRBJ1-5; D call uncertain. Germline lookup yields CDR1 SGHVS and CDR2 FQNEAQ. Trimming removed 6 bases at V and 0 bases at J, with 12 bases between. The CDR3 runs 15 residues. The CDR3 DNA reads TGTGCCAGCAGAAAGGAGGGAGCTAGCAATCAGCCCCAGCATTTT. This encodes CASRKEGASNQPQHF. The variable domain in full, with the rest retrieved from reference TRBV7-8 and TRBJ1-5, is GAGVSQSPRYKVAKRGQDVALRCDPISGHVSLFWYQQALGQGPEFLTYFQNEAQLDKSGLPSDRFFAERPEGSVSTLKIQRTQQEDSAVYLCASRKEGASNQPQHFGDGTRLSIL.

This rearrangement joins TRBV10-3 to TRBJ2-7; 11 nucleotides match TRBD2. V shed 6 bases and J 2 bases; nucleotides not matched to a gene: 6. The CDR3 spans 15 residues. Per germline, CDR1 ENHRY and CDR2 SYGVKD. The CDR3 sequence: CAISLLAGGTYEQYF. DNA of the CDR3: TGTGCCATCAGCCTGTTAGCGGGAGGGACCTACGAGCAGTACTTC.

V is TRBV6-5 and J is TRBJ2-1; 10 bases line up with TRBD1. Per germline, CDR1 MNHEY and CDR2 SVGAGI. V was clipped by 9 bases and J by 10 bases; unmatched bases: 12. This CDR3 contains 14 residues. CDR3 in amino acids: CASSPGQGIPEQFF. CDR3 bases: TGTGCCAGTTCCCCGGGACAGGGGATCCCCGAGCAGTTCTTC.

This clone was picked up one time. The chain recombines TRBV2 with TRBJ1-1; TRBD1 might be the D (6 bases). Germline CDR1 reads SNHLY; CDR2 reads FYNNEI. V lost 2 bases to trimming and J lost 1 base, with 8 bases between them. The CDR3 has 14 residues. The DNA of the CDR3 is TGTGCCAGCAGTGAAAAGACAGGGAACACTGAAGCTTTCTTT. Its protein is CASSEKTGNTEAFF.

The J gene is TRBJ2-7, the V gene TRBV7-8, with TRBD2 identical over 12 bases. The CDR3 spans 19 residues. From germline, CDR1 is SGHVS and CDR2 FQNEAQ. Trimming removed 2 bases from V and 0 bases from J; junction bases left unmatched: 11. The CDR3 coding sequence is TGTGCCAGCAGCTTAACCGGACTAGCGGGATTACTAAGCTCCTACGAGCAGTACTTC. Translation gives CASSLTGLAGLLSSYEQYF.

This clone was observed a few times. Germline is not matched at one junction end, which may reflect a read error. The chain couples TRBV19 to TRBJ1-4; D uncertain. The length of the CDR3 is 14 residues. From germline, CDR1 is LNHDA and CDR2 SQIVND (reference sequence). CDR3 sequence reads: CASSLEDRREKLFF. The CDR3 DNA sequence: TGTGCCAGTAGTTTAGAGGACCGGAGGGAAAAACTGTTTTTT. The variable domain in full, with the rest retrieved from reference TRBV19 and TRBJ1-4, is DGGITQSPKYLFRKEGQNVTLSCEQNLNHDAMYWYRQDPGQGLRLIYYSQIVNDFQKGDIAEGYSVSREKKESFPLTVTSAQKNPTAFYLCASSLEDRREKLFFGSGTQLSVL.

The rearrangement links TRBV10-3 to TRBJ1-2; D might be TRBD1 (5 bases). Trimming took off 11 bases at V and 8 bases at J, with 21 bases between the two ends. This CDR3 spans 13 amino acids. Germline values: CDR1 ENHRY, CDR2 SYGVKD. The CDR3 sequence is CAHHAGLEGGYTF. The CDR3 region has the DNA TGTGCCCATCACGCAGGGTTGGAGGGAGGCTACACCTTC.

The table lists this clone with a count of one. V and J are TRBV29-1 and TRBJ1-3; D is perhaps TRBD1 (6 bases). V was trimmed by 7 bases and J by 1 base, leaving 20 bases between them. CDR1 is SQVTM, CDR2 ANQGSEA, per germline. The CDR3 loop spans 16 amino acids. CDR3 nucleotide sequence: TGCAGCGCTGGGTCGACAGGTCTCGGGTCTGGAAACACCATATATTTT. Protein product: CSAGSTGLGSGNTIYF.

The chain recombines TRBV6-5 with TRBJ2-7, with 9 bases matching TRBD2. J was trimmed by 0 bases and V by 4 bases; bases with no gene match: 1. The germline gives CDR1 MNHEY, CDR2 SVGAGI. The CDR3 runs 14 residues. CDR3 bases: TGTGCCAGCAGTTCTAGCGGGATCTCCTACGAGCAGTACTTC. Translation: CASSSSGISYEQYF.

This clone was seen only a few times. The gene calls are TRBV6-1 and TRBJ1-2, with D unclear. In germline, CDR1 is MNHNS, CDR2 SASEGT. The CDR3 has 13 residues. Trimming removed 1 base from V and 7 bases from J, with 10 bases in between. The CDR3 protein is CASSEGTAGGYTF. The CDR3 nucleotides read TGTGCCAGCAGTGAAGGGACGGCGGGTGGCTACACCTTC.

The V and J genes are TRBV11-3 and TRBJ2-7; perhaps TRBD1 as D (5 bases). Germline CDR1 is SGHNT and CDR2 is YENEEA. The CDR3 is 15 residues long. The V and J ends lost 3 bases and 5 bases respectively, with 17 bases between them. CDR3 nucleotide sequence: TGTGCCAGCAGCTTCCGCAGCACAGGCCCTGACGAGCAGTACTTC. As protein: CASSFRSTGPDEQYF.

This clone was seen a single time. This sequence joins TRBV5-4 and TRBJ2-3; D not certain. V was cut by 4 bases and J by 1 base, with 10 bases left in between. The CDR3 length is 14 residues. Germline-derived CDR1 and CDR2 are SGHNT and YYREEE (reference sequence). The CDR3 bases are TGTGCCAGCAGCCTACCCAGCGGCACAGATACGCAGTATTTT. It yields the protein CASSLPSGTDTQYF.

The rearrangement links TRBV7-2 to TRBJ2-2; 12 bases are shared with TRBD2. The CDR3 is 17 amino acids. The V gene's germline CDR1 is SGHTA and CDR2 FQGNSA. J lost 8 bases, V lost 5 bases, and 12 bases had no gene match. This chain's CDR3 is CASSRALAGGPSGELFF. CDR3 in DNA: TGTGCCAGCAGCCGAGCCCTAGCGGGAGGGCCCTCTGGGGAGCTGTTTTTT. Combining the CDR3 with reference TRBV7-2 and TRBJ2-2 gives the whole variable domain GAGVSQSPSNKVTEKGKDVELRCDPISGHTALYWYRQSLGQGLEFLIYFQGNSAPDKSGLPSDRFSAERTGGSVSTLTIQRTQQEDSAVYLCASSRALAGGPSGELFFGEGSRLTVL.

CDR3 loop: CASSVSGRETDTQYF. In nucleotides, the CDR3 is TGTGCCAGCAGCGTTAGCGGGAGAGAGACAGATACGCAGTATTTT. The rearrangement links TRBV9 to TRBJ2-3, with TRBD2 identical over 9 bases. Per the germline V gene, CDR1 is SGDLS and CDR2 is YYNGEE. V trimming: 2 bases; J trimming: 3 bases; junction bases outside the gene matches: 4. This CDR3 spans 15 amino acids. The full variable domain, in which reference TRBV9 and TRBJ2-3 provide the parts outside the CDR3, is DSGVTQTPKHLITATGQRVTLRCSPRSGDLSVYWYQQSLDQGLQFLIQYYNGEERAKGNILERFSAQQFPDLHSELNLSSLELGDSALYFCASSVSGRETDTQYFGPGTRLTVL.

This clone was seen a few times. The chain employs TRBV7-9 and TRBJ2-2; D gene uncertain. V lost 5 bases to trimming and J lost 0 bases, with 4 bases between them. Germline V gene data show CDR1 as SEHNR and CDR2 as FQNEAQ (reference sequence). This CDR3 region has 13 residues. CDR3 protein: CASSAANTGELFF. As DNA, the CDR3 is TGTGCCAGCAGCGCAGCGAACACCGGGGAGCTGTTTTTT.

The V gene is TRBV28, the J gene TRBJ2-3; TRBD1 aligns across 7 bases. Trimming at V came to 8 bases and at J to 1 base, leaving 12 bases not matched to a gene. The germline V gene has CDR1 MDHEN and CDR2 SYDVKM. The CDR3 is 16 amino acids. The DNA for the CDR3 is TGTGCCAGCGAAGACAGGGCAGAGATTGGCACAGATACGCAGTATTTT. It is translated as CASEDRAEIGTDTQYF.

This rearrangement joins TRBV28 to TRBJ2-5; D might be TRBD1 (5 bases). CDR3 length equals 15 residues. V was trimmed by 2 bases and J by 5 bases, leaving 15 bases between them. CDR1 and CDR2 (germline): MDHEN, SYDVKM. CDR3 amino acids: CASSLAQGLGETQYF. CDR3 sequence (DNA): TGTGCCAGCAGTTTAGCCCAGGGCCTGGGGGAGACCCAGTACTTC.

This clone was observed a few times. The chain joins TRBV6-5 to TRBJ1-4, with D tentatively TRBD1 (5 bases). Trimming took off 4 bases at V and 6 bases at J, with 15 bases between the two ends. The CDR3 extends over 15 amino acids. CDR1 and CDR2 from the germline V gene are MNHEY and SVGAGI. CDR3 protein: CASSSPRARDEKLFF. CDR3 coding DNA: TGTGCCAGCAGTTCCCCCAGGGCCCGGGATGAAAAACTGTTTTTT.

This rearrangement joins TRBV14 to TRBJ2-7, with D perhaps TRBD2 (5 bases). Trimming removed 3 bases at V and 4 bases at J, with 10 bases between. There are 13 residues in the CDR3. Germline values: CDR1 SGHDN, CDR2 FVKESK. The CDR3 sequence: CASSQGRLYEQYF. The CDR3 bases are TGTGCCAGCAGCCAGGGGAGATTGTACGAGCAGTACTTC. Full variable domain (remainder filled in from reference TRBV14 and TRBJ2-7): EAGVTQFPSHSVIEKGQTVTLRCDPISGHDNLYWYRRVMGKEIKFLLHFVKESKQDESGMPNNRFLAERTGGTYSTLKVQPAELEDSGVYFCASSQGRLYEQYFGPGTRLTVT.

The chain recombines TRBV28 with TRBJ1-1, with D perhaps matching TRBD1 (6 bases). Germline V gene lookup returns CDR1 MDHEN and CDR2 SYDVKM. The CDR3 length is 15 residues. Trimming took 3 bases from V and 0 from J, leaving 11 bases between them. CDR3 amino acids: CASSLGGGMNTEAFF. The CDR3 DNA is TGTGCCAGCAGTTTGGGGGGGGGCATGAACACTGAAGCTTTCTTT.

The CDR3 loop is CASSPPDKAYEQYF. DNA of the CDR3: TGTGCCAGCAGCCCCCCGGACAAAGCCTACGAGCAGTACTTC. The chain recombines TRBV5-6 with TRBJ2-7; weak D call: TRBD1 (5 bases). CDR3 length equals 14 residues. Trimming stripped 4 bases from V and 2 bases from J, with 13 bases between. Germline loops: CDR1 SGHDT, CDR2 YYEEEE.